The present entry profiles one T cell receptor (beta chain) with its context. The antigen is undetermined. V was clipped by 2 bases and J by 5 bases, with 13 bases between them. The CDR3 is 14 residues long. Germline CDR1 reads SGHAT; CDR2 reads FQDESV (reference sequence). The data are from a study of chemoradiotherapy in HPV16-positive cancers. Study information: Candidate HPV-specific clones and shared TCR motifs came from two HPV16-positive patients. The study, taken as a whole, reports: Only two HPV16-positive patients supplied the functional HPV-specificity definition. During treatment, candidate HPV-specific clones and E7-related motifs expanded in tumor.

Data came from immunoSEQ multiplex PCR; TCRdb stores just in-frame clones and leaves some out. This sample has 30,000 to 40,000 clones, with more than 75% found just once. Repertoires were sampled repeatedly during chemoradiotherapy. The specimen was blood, collected from a patient who underwent chemoradiotherapy. The TCR originated in a human donor with HPV-associated anogenital cancer. The rearrangement links TRBV11-1 to TRBJ2-7, with D unclear. CDR3: CASSLTQAIHEQYF. The CDR3 DNA is TGTGCCAGCAGCTTAACTCAGGCCATCCACGAGCAGTACTTC.